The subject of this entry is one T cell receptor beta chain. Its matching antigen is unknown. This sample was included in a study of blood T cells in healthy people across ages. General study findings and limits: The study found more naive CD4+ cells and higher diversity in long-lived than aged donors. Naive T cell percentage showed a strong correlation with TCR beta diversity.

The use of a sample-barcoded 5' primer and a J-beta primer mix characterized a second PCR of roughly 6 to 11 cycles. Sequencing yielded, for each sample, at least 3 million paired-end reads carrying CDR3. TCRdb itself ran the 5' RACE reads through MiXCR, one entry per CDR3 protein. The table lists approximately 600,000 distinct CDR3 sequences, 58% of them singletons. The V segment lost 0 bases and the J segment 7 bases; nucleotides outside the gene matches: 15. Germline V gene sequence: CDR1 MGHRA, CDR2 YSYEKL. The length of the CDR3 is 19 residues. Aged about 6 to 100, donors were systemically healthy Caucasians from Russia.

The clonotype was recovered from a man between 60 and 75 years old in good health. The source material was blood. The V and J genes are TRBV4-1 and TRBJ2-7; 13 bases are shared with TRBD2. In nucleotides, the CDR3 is TGCGCCAGCAGCCAAGAAGCGGGACTAGCGGGGCCTTTCATAAGGGAGCAGTACTTC. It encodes CASSQEAGLAGPFIREQYF.